The 3 T cell receptor beta chains reported below all come from one sample, sequenced in a study of blood T cell repertoires in COVID-19. Repertoires were generated with immunoSEQ multiplex PCR, while TCRdb's copy carries only in-frame clones and drops some. The repertoire holds tens of thousands of clones, with 82% as singletons. Sequencing used peripheral blood. These receptors all stem from a man older than 75 with COVID-19, enrolled during active disease.

The chain is built from TRBV19 and TRBJ1-1, with D unresolved. Germline V lookup: CDR1 LNHDA, CDR2 SQIVND (reference sequence). The CDR3 has 15 residues. Trimming shortened V by 7 bases and J by 0 bases, and 15 bases separated the two germline ends. This CDR3 reads CASIDGSLVNTEAFF. The CDR3 DNA follows: TGTGCCAGTATTGATGGGAGTCTTGTGAACACTGAAGCTTTCTTT.

V is TRBV2 and J is TRBJ1-5, with 7 nucleotides matching TRBD1. The CDR3 loop spans 16 amino acids. Germline CDR1 and CDR2: SNHLY and FYNNEI. The J segment lost 2 bases and the V segment lost 6 bases, leaving 10 bases of the junction unmatched. The CDR3 DNA follows: TGTGCCAGCAGAAACCCAGGGGGGTATCGCAATCAGCCCCAGCATTTT. Its translation is CASRNPGGYRNQPQHF.

The chain carries TRBV3-1 (or the pseudogene TRBV3-2) and TRBJ1-1, with TRBD1 identical over 8 bases. Germline CDR1 LGHDT, CDR2 YNNKEL (reference sequence). The junction had 7 bases not matched to a gene; V was cut back by 3 bases and J by 1 base. CDR3 size: 16 residues. DNA for the CDR3: TGTGCCAGCAGCCAGGAGGGGACAGGCACGAACACTGAAGCTTTCTTT. It translates to CASSQEGTGTNTEAFF.